The 23 T cell receptor beta chains listed next were all sequenced from one sample in a study of blood T cell repertoires in COVID-19. Here immunoSEQ multiplex PCR was the method, and the copy in TCRdb shows in-frame clones only, minus some. The sample holds approximately 100,000 clones, approximately 90% seen once. Source material: peripheral blood. These receptors originate from a man aged 55 to 70 with acute or convalescent COVID-19.

V gene TRBV5-8 combines with J gene TRBJ2-3; a possible D gene is TRBD1 (5 bases). Per the germline V gene, CDR1 is SGHTS and CDR2 is YDEGEE. Trimming pared 2 bases from V and 0 bases from J, leaving 7 bases between. This CDR3 spans 14 amino acids. The CDR3 nucleotides read TGTGCCAGCAGCTTCAGACAGAGCACAGATACGCAGTATTTT. Protein: CASSFRQSTDTQYF.

The rearrangement uses TRBV5-4 and TRBJ1-1; 10 bases are a match to TRBD1. Germline lookup yields CDR1 SGHNT and CDR2 YYREEE (reference sequence). The CDR3 runs 14 residues. The junction had 4 bases not matched to a gene; V was cut back by 3 bases and J by 5 bases. For the CDR3, the DNA is TGTGCCAGCAGCTGGGACAGGGGAGGAACTGAAGCTTTCTTT. Amino acids: CASSWDRGGTEAFF.

This clone came up a few times. The rearrangement links TRBV28 to TRBJ2-3, with 8 bases lining up with TRBD2. Germline V gene sequence: CDR1 MDHEN, CDR2 SYDVKM. The CDR3 is 14 amino acids. Losses at the gene ends were 6 bases for V and 3 bases for J; bases not matched to a gene: 5. DNA of the CDR3: TGTGCCAGCAGCCGGAGCGGGAGTACAGATACGCAGTATTTT. It yields the protein CASSRSGSTDTQYF.

J is TRBJ1-3 and V is TRBV19, with D possibly TRBD1 on 5 matching bases. Trimming stripped 8 bases from V and 3 bases from J, with 20 bases between. Germline V gene lookup returns CDR1 LNHDA and CDR2 SQIVND (reference sequence). The CDR3 spans 16 residues. CDR3 in DNA: TGTGCCAGTTCCTCCCAGGGATTTGTCGGTGGAAACACCATATATTTT. Protein sequence: CASSSQGFVGGNTIYF.

The chain recombines TRBV30 with TRBJ1-2; TRBD1 might be the D (6 bases). The V gene's germline CDR1 is GTSNPN and CDR2 SVGIG (reference sequence). V lost 5 bases to trimming and J lost 2 bases, with 9 bases between them. The CDR3 has 12 residues. The CDR3 loop reads CAWDTGNYGYTF. The CDR3 bases are TGTGCCTGGGATACAGGGAACTATGGCTACACCTTC.

As DNA, the CDR3 is TGTGCCAGCAGCCACGGGACTAGCGGCACAGATACGCAGTATTTT. Its translation is CASSHGTSGTDTQYF. The V and J genes are TRBV4-2 and TRBJ2-3; TRBD2 aligns across 10 bases. CDR1 is LGHNA, CDR2 YNFKEQ, per germline. V gave up 3 bases and J gave up 1 base; unmatched junction bases: 1. The CDR3 extends over 15 amino acids.

The chain has TRBV5-1 and TRBJ1-5, with 7 bases matching TRBD1. With 0 bases clipped from V and 8 bases from J, the junction kept 5 bases outside the gene matches. The CDR3 totals 14 residues. The germline gives CDR1 SGHRS, CDR2 YFSETQ. CDR3 loop: CASSLVEGAEPQHF. The DNA for the CDR3 is TGCGCCAGCAGCTTGGTTGAGGGGGCTGAGCCCCAGCATTTT.

J is TRBJ1-6 and V is TRBV9, with 8 bases that match TRBD1. CDR1 and CDR2 (germline): SGDLS, YYNGEE. Trimming took 1 base from V and 10 from J; bases not matched to a gene: 10. The CDR3 runs 16 residues. CDR3 residues: CASSVNMGTGDSPLHF. CDR3 sequence (DNA): TGTGCCAGCAGCGTAAACATGGGGACAGGCGACTCACCCCTCCACTTT.

In DNA, the CDR3 is TGTGCCAGCAGCTTATCGGGGAGGGTAACTAATGAAAAACTGTTTTTT. As protein: CASSLSGRVTNEKLFF. The J gene is TRBJ1-4, the V gene TRBV7-9; D uncertain. Germline V gene data show CDR1 as SEHNR and CDR2 as FQNEAQ (reference sequence). CDR3 length: 16 amino acids. The V gene lost 2 bases and the J gene lost 1 base, with 11 bases spanning the gap. Full variable domain (outside the CDR3, taken from reference TRBV7-9 and TRBJ1-4): DTGVSQNPRHKITKRGQNVTFRCDPISEHNRLYWYRQTLGQGPEFLTYFQNEAQLEKSRLLSDRFSAERPKGSFSTLEIQRTEQGDSAMYLCASSLSGRVTNEKLFFGSGTQLSVL.

V is TRBV6-1 and J is TRBJ2-4; a weak D match, TRBD1 (8 bases). The CDR3 is 14 residues long. Germline V CDR1 and CDR2: MNHNS, SASEGT. Trimming took off 3 bases at V and 6 bases at J, with 12 bases between the two ends. CDR3 residues: CASSENRGGNIQYF. In nucleotides, the CDR3 is TGTGCCAGCAGTGAGAACAGGGGGGGAAACATTCAGTACTTC.

CDR3 nucleotides: TGTGCCACCAGCAGAGGTTCTTTTAACTATGGCTACACCTTC. Amino acids: CATSRGSFNYGYTF. The chain couples TRBV15 to TRBJ1-2, with D hard to call. V was cut by 1 base and J by 1 base, with 7 bases left in between. Germline CDR1 is LNHNV and CDR2 is YYDKDF (reference sequence). This CDR3 is 14 amino acids long.

The V gene is TRBV28, the J gene TRBJ1-2; 7 nucleotides match TRBD1. With V trimmed by 10 bases and J by 4 bases, 9 bases remained unmatched. The CDR3 is made up of 13 amino acids. Germline values: CDR1 MDHEN, CDR2 SYDVKM. For the CDR3, the DNA is TGTGCCACCGAGACAGGGACCCGCTATGGCTACACCTTC. This encodes CATETGTRYGYTF.

The rearrangement uses TRBV12-3 or TRBV12-4 and TRBJ1-1, with unresolved D. The CDR3 loop spans 12 amino acids. V was pared by 10 bases and J by 4 bases, with 13 bases between. The CDR3 sequence: CATKVRSTEAFF. CDR3 sequence (DNA): TGTGCCACTAAGGTTCGGAGCACTGAAGCTTTCTTT.

The CDR3 spells CASSDPGGLGSPLHF. For the CDR3, the DNA is TGTGCCAGCAGTGATCCGGGGGGTCTAGGTTCACCCCTCCACTTT. This rearrangement joins TRBV2 to TRBJ1-6, with a possible D match to TRBD1 (5 bases). Germline V lookup: CDR1 SNHLY, CDR2 FYNNEI. The CDR3 is made up of 15 amino acids. V was trimmed by 3 bases and J by 9 bases, leaving 15 bases between them.

The chain carries TRBV6-1 and TRBJ1-6; a possible D gene is TRBD1 (5 bases). V lost 2 bases and J 9 bases, leaving 17 bases between the germline ends. This CDR3 has 16 residues. The V gene's germline CDR1 is MNHNS and CDR2 SASEGT. The CDR3 DNA reads TGTGCCAGCAGTGAATTGATGCAGGGAATTCCTTCACCCCTCCACTTT. It codes for CASSELMQGIPSPLHF.

This clone has just one count. This sequence joins TRBV24-1 and TRBJ2-1; maybe TRBD2 (6 bases). V shed 3 bases and J shed 4 bases, with 9 bases lying between them. The CDR3 spans 14 residues. Looked up from germline, CDR1 is KGHDR and CDR2 is SFDVKD. The CDR3 protein is CATSDTGTYNEQFF. As DNA, the CDR3 is TGTGCCACCAGTGATACGGGGACTTACAATGAGCAGTTCTTC.

This chain connects TRBV6-5 to TRBJ1-2; no clear D gene. CDR3 length: 13 residues. Germline V gene sequence: CDR1 MNHEY, CDR2 SVGAGI. Trimming cost V 0 bases and J 6 bases, with 8 bases left between them. The CDR3 region is CASSYSSRDGYTF. The CDR3 DNA reads TGTGCCAGCAGTTACTCGAGCCGCGATGGCTACACCTTC.

This chain joins TRBV19 and TRBJ2-3, with D tentatively TRBD2 (6 bases). Germline lookup yields CDR1 LNHDA and CDR2 SQIVND (reference sequence). V was pared by 5 bases and J by 1 base, with 13 bases between. This CDR3 region has 15 residues. The CDR3 here is CASSEGGGGTDTQYF. CDR3 nucleotide sequence: TGTGCCAGTAGTGAAGGAGGCGGGGGCACAGATACGCAGTATTTT.

The rearrangement uses TRBV2 and TRBJ2-7; 8 bases map to TRBD1. Per germline, CDR1 SNHLY and CDR2 FYNNEI. The J segment lost 12 bases and the V segment lost 5 bases, leaving 12 bases of the junction unmatched. CDR3 length: 13 amino acids. The DNA for the CDR3 is TGTGCCAGCAGTTCAGGGACAGGCCTTATGTGGTACTTC. Translating gives CASSSGTGLMWYF.

The chain has TRBV6-6 and TRBJ2-7; no reliable D call. Trimming cost V 6 bases and J 2 bases, with 14 bases left between them. The CDR3 totals 14 residues. The V gene's germline CDR1 is MNHNY and CDR2 SVGAGI (reference sequence). The chain's CDR3 is CASRLTTETYEQYF. For the CDR3, the DNA is TGTGCCAGCAGGTTAACCACAGAGACCTACGAGCAGTACTTC.

V is TRBV3-1 (or the pseudogene TRBV3-2) and J is TRBJ1-1, with a possible D match to TRBD1 (6 bases). Germline values: CDR1 LGHDT, CDR2 YNNKEL (reference sequence). Trimming pared 0 bases from V and 1 base from J, leaving 18 bases between. The CDR3 loop spans 18 amino acids. The CDR3 protein is CASSQEDVGQTKNTEAFF. CDR3 nucleotides: TGTGCCAGCAGCCAAGAGGACGTAGGACAGACTAAGAACACTGAAGCTTTCTTT.

The V gene is TRBV3-1 (or the pseudogene TRBV3-2), the J gene TRBJ2-5; possible D gene TRBD2, 6 bases. Germline CDR1 and CDR2: LGHDT and YNNKEL (reference sequence). This CDR3 comprises 15 residues. The V and J ends lost 0 bases and 2 bases respectively, with 10 bases between them. The CDR3 DNA reads as TGTGCCAGCAGCCAAGACCCCCTAGCGCAAGAGACCCAGTACTTC. This codes for CASSQDPLAQETQYF.

The chain employs TRBV19 and TRBJ1-1, with 8 bases fitting TRBD1. The junction had 12 bases not matched to a gene; V was cut back by 8 bases and J by 4 bases. There are 15 residues in the CDR3. Germline V CDR1 and CDR2: LNHDA, SQIVND (reference sequence). CDR3 region: CASQWTGILGTEAFF. For the CDR3, the DNA is TGTGCCAGTCAATGGACAGGGATCTTGGGCACTGAAGCTTTCTTT.